This T cell receptor (beta chain) was recorded in a study of blood T cell repertoires in COVID-19. Study details: Some COVID-19 samples were acute and others convalescent; all came from the United States, Italy and Spain.

Per the original methods: Amplification from reference gene primers served as the basis for estimated nucleated cell counts. Repertoires were generated with immunoSEQ multiplex PCR, while TCRdb's copy carries only in-frame clones and drops some. V and J calls and clone size come straight from that table; D and trimming were deduced from the DNA. The sample contains tens of thousands of clones, around 89% of which appear only once. The sequenced sample consisted of peripheral blood. The sequence was obtained from a woman in her 70s with acute or convalescent COVID-19.

The CDR3 coding sequence is TGTGCCAGCAGCGCGGGCCTAGCGGCTTTCTTT. It encodes CASSAGLAAFF. V and J are TRBV7-9 and TRBJ1-1; D gene uncertain. Germline V gene lookup returns CDR1 SEHNR and CDR2 FQNEAQ (reference sequence). This CDR3 spans 11 amino acids. V was clipped by 5 bases and J by 11 bases, with 12 bases between them.